This T cell receptor beta chain stems from a study of cytomegalovirus exposure and HLA in healthy donors. General study results and limits: Reportedly, diagnosis of cytomegalovirus status by the classifier showed high specificity and sensitivity.

Germline assignment: CDR1 SGDLS and CDR2 YYNGEE. The V and J ends lost 3 bases and 7 bases, in that order; junction bases with no gene match: 8. The CDR3 totals 14 residues. Concerning this clone itself: Its antigen is not identified.

PCR involved 60 Vbeta and 13 Jbeta primers. The method was immunoSEQ multiplex PCR; TCRdb's version includes in-frame clones alone and lacks a portion of them. The table includes some 210,000 clones, about four fifths detected once. Donors consisted of healthy bone marrow donors. The chain has TRBV9 and TRBJ1-2, with 8 bases that match TRBD1. The material sequenced was PBMCs. The TCR was taken from a woman between 45 and 65 years old in good health and CMV-seropositive. This chain's CDR3 is CASSAQGVIGGYTF. CDR3 DNA: TGTGCCAGCAGCGCACAGGGGGTTATAGGTGGCTACACCTTC.